This TCR beta chain comes out of a study of shared clonotypes between healthy human individuals. Whole-study findings and limits: Donor clonotype sharing was expected to depend on sequencing depth. Around 4.9% of naive CD4 clonotypes were shared across a few donors. Enrolling few donors narrowed the genetic and exposure-history diversity that was represented.

The assay used deep level. Assay used: immunoSEQ multiplex PCR; TCRdb lists only in-frame clones, some missing. This sample yields about 2 million clones, of which about 95% are seen a single time; 1.1% belongs to the top ten. This CDR3 contains 15 residues. The trim removed 2 bases at V and 2 bases at J, leaving 7 bases unmatched. The germline V gene encodes CDR1 SQVTM and CDR2 ANQGSEA. To note about this clone: Its antigen is unidentified.

CD8 cells regarded as naive lacked CD45RO, were positively chosen for CCR7, and omitted terminally differentiated effector memory CD45RA+ cells. This clonotype originated in a young man in good health. Sequencing was done on a sample of naive CD8+ T cells sorted from blood. J is TRBJ2-7 and V is TRBV29-1; 9 bases fit TRBD1. The chain's CDR3 is CSVESRDRVAYEQYF. CDR3 bases: TGCAGCGTTGAATCCCGGGACAGGGTTGCCTACGAGCAGTACTTC.